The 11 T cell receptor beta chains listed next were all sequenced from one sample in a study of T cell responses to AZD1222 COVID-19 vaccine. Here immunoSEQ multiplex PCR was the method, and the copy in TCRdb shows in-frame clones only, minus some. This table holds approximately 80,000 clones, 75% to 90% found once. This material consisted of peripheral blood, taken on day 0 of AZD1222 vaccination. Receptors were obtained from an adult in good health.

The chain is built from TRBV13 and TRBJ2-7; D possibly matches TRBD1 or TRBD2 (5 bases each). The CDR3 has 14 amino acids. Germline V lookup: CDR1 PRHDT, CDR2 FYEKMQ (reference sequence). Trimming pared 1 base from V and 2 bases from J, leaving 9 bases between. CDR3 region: CASSLARDPYEQYF. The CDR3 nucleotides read TGTGCCAGCAGCTTAGCACGGGACCCCTACGAGCAGTACTTC. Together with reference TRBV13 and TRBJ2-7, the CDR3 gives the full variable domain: AAGVIQSPRHLIKEKRETATLKCYPIPRHDTVYWYQQGPGQDPQFLISFYEKMQSDKGSIPDRFSAQQFSDYHSELNMSSLELGDSALYFCASSLARDPYEQYFGPGTRLTVT.

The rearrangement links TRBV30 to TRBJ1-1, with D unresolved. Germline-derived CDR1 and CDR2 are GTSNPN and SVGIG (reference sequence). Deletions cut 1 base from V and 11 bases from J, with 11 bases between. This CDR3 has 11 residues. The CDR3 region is CAWSGRTGAFF. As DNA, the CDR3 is TGTGCCTGGAGTGGACGGACCGGGGCTTTCTTT.

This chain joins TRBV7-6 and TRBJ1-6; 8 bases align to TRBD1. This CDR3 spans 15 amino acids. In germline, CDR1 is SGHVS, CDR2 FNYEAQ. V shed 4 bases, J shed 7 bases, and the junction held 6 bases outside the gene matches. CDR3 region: CASSSTGAGNSPLHF. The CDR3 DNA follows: TGTGCCAGCAGCTCGACAGGGGCGGGGAATTCACCCCTCCACTTT.

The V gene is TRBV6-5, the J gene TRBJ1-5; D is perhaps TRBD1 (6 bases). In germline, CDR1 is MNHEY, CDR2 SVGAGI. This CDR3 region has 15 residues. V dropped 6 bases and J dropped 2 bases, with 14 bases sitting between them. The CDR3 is CASSDGTLGNQPQHF. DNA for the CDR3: TGTGCCAGCAGCGACGGGACACTCGGCAATCAGCCCCAGCATTTT.

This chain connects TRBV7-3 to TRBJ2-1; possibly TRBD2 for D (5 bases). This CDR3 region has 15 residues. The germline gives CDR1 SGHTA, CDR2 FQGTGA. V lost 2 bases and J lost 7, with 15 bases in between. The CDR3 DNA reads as TGTGCCAGCAGCTTAGGTCTCCTAGCATCAAATGAGCAGTTCTTC. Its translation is CASSLGLLASNEQFF.

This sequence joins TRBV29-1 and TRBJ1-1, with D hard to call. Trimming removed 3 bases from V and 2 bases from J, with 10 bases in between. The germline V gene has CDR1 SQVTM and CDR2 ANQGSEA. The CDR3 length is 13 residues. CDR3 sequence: CSVEVSSNTEAFF. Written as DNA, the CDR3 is TGCAGCGTTGAGGTCAGTAGTAACACTGAAGCTTTCTTT.

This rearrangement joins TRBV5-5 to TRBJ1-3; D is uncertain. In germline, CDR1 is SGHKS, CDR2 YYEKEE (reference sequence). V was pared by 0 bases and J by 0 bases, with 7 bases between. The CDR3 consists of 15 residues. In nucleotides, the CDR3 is TGTGCCAGCAGCTTGGCCTCATACTCTGGAAACACCATATATTTT. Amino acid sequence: CASSLASYSGNTIYF. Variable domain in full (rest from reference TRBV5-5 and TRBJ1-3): DAGVTQSPTHLIKTRGQQVTLRCSPISGHKSVSWYQQVLGQGPQFIFQYYEKEERGRGNFPDRFSARQFPNYSSELNVNALLLGDSALYLCASSLASYSGNTIYFGEGSWLTVV.

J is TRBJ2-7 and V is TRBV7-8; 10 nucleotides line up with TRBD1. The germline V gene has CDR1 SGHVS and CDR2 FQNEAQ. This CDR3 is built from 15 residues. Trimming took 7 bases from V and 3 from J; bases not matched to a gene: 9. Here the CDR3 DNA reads TGTGCCAGCACCGAGGCCGGGACAGGGGACTACGAGCAGTACTTC. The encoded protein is CASTEAGTGDYEQYF.

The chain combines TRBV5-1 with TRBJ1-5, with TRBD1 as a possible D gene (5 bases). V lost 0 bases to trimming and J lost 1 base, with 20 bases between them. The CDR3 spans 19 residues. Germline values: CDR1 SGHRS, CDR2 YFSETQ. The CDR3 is CASSLDGFGGENSNQPQHF. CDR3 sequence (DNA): TGCGCCAGCAGCTTGGATGGTTTTGGGGGGGAGAACAGCAATCAGCCCCAGCATTTT.

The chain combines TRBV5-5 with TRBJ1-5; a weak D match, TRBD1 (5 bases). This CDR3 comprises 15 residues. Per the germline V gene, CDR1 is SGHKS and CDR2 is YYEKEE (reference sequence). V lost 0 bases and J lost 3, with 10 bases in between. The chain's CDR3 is CASSLGQGPNQPQHF. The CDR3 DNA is TGTGCCAGCAGCTTGGGGCAGGGCCCCAATCAGCCCCAGCATTTT.

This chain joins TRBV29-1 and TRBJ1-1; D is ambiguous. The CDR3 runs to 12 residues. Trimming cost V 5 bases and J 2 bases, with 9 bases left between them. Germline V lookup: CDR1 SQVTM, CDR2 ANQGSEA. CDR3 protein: CSVTGFNTEAFF. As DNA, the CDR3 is TGCAGCGTTACGGGGTTTAACACTGAAGCTTTCTTT.